This T cell receptor beta chain is drawn from a study of blood T cell repertoires in COVID-19. The CDR3 runs 14 residues. With 2 bases removed from V and 4 bases from J, the gap between germline ends came to 11 bases. Germline V gene lookup returns CDR1 SGHVS and CDR2 FNYEAQ. Per the original data handling: Nucleated cell number was recorded as an estimate derived from reference gene primer amplification. Method: immunoSEQ multiplex PCR; TCRdb's copy keeps in-frame clones and lacks some. The V and J calls and clone size come from that table; D and trimming were worked out from the DNA. The profile covers roughly 63,000 clones, with over 75% appearing a single time and around 9.7% taken by the ten largest.

The sequence derives from a human donor in a cohort sampled during active COVID-19. The rearrangement uses TRBV7-6 and TRBJ1-1, with D possibly TRBD1 on 6 matching bases. Sequences were obtained from peripheral blood. CDR3 sequence: CASSLSGAGTEAFF. CDR3 nucleotide sequence: TGTGCCAGCAGCTTATCAGGGGCTGGCACTGAAGCTTTCTTT.